The entry below gives a single T cell receptor beta chain sequence along with its context. What it recognizes is unknown. This sample is drawn from a study of T cell repertoires in cytomegalovirus infection. Study-wide context: Public TCR beta signatures were indicative of both CMV infection and a matching HLA type. Whole-study findings and limits: There were HLA-C-restricted CMV-specific TCR beta clonotypes dominating the ex vivo response.

Each CDR3 protein is one row after TCRdb ran MiXCR on the reads. The repertoire includes around 100,000 distinct CDR3 sequences, 20% to 30% of them detected once, and approximately 40% sits in the top ten. The CDR3 is made up of 14 amino acids. The V segment lost 6 bases and the J segment 3 bases; nucleotides outside the gene matches: 7. CDR1 is SQVTM and CDR2 is ANQGSEA in the germline V gene. The rearrangement joins TRBV29-1 to TRBJ2-1; 8 bases are a match to TRBD2. Sequencing input: CD8+ T cells from PBMCs. The source is a human donor in good health (CMV status not recorded). Some clones in this sample may be carry-over from other donors' samples. Here the CDR3 reads CSVRGLVDYNEQFF. The DNA of the CDR3 is TGCAGCGTACGGGGACTAGTGGACTACAATGAGCAGTTCTTC.